This T cell receptor (beta chain) appears in the sequencing data of a study of a mutant IDH1 vaccine in newly diagnosed glioma. This CDR3 comprises 13 residues. V gave up 3 bases and J gave up 7 bases, with 9 bases separating them. Germline V lookup: CDR1 SGHAT, CDR2 FQDESV (reference sequence). Specified time point: week 47, end of study. A single vaccine dose contained 300 ug of mutant IDH1 20-mer peptide, and topical imiquimod was used with it. On this clone itself: What it binds is not known.

Repertoires were generated with immunoSEQ multiplex PCR, while TCRdb's copy carries only in-frame clones and drops some. The table lists over 75,000 clones, 75% to 85% of them singletons, with approximately 5.4% in the top ten. The clonotype was recovered from a man in his forties with glioma. The V gene is TRBV11-1, the J gene TRBJ2-2; perhaps TRBD1 as D (6 bases). This specimen was PBMCs, taken from a glioma patient whose treatment included an IDH1 peptide vaccine. The CDR3 sequence is CASSLGTLGELFF. CDR3 coding DNA: TGTGCCAGCAGCTTGGGGACACTCGGGGAGCTGTTTTTT.